The 19 T cell receptor beta chains below come from one sample, sequenced in a study of siplizumab effects on memory and regulatory T cells (dated 2019 in TCRdb). The library relied on the immunoSEQ multiplex PCR assay. TCRdb re-hosts the immuneACCESS table, in-frame sequences only. Its copies lack some clones; in the studies checked, an unresolved V gene accounts for under half of them, and the cause for the rest is not known. This sample lists roughly 100,000 clones; approximately 94% were detected once. Around 0.29% of the sample comes from the top ten. Sequencing was performed on CD4+ T cells sorted from blood. The receptor source for this set is a human donor in good health.

The chain combines TRBV27 with TRBJ1-2; TRBD1 agrees at 8 bases. CDR3 size: 16 residues. After removal of 2 bases from V and 2 bases from J, the junction contained 7 bases not matched to a gene. The germline V gene has CDR1 MNHEY and CDR2 SMNVEV (reference sequence). The CDR3 sequence is CASSLRGQEGNYGYTF. CDR3 nucleotides: TGTGCCAGCAGTTTAAGGGGACAGGAGGGAAACTATGGCTACACCTTC.

The chain recombines TRBV4-1 with TRBJ1-4; perhaps TRBD1 as D (6 bases). Germline V gene sequence: CDR1 MGHRA, CDR2 YSYEKL. The CDR3 runs 15 residues. V dropped 3 bases and J dropped 6 bases, with 14 bases sitting between them. CDR3 in DNA: TGCGCCAGCAGCCACTCCGGGGGCAGAGATGAAAAACTGTTTTTT. It specifies CASSHSGGRDEKLFF.

V gene TRBV2 combines with J gene TRBJ2-5; possibly TRBD1 or TRBD2 for D (6 bases each). The CDR3 spans 14 residues. The germline V and J ends were trimmed by 2 bases and 11 bases, with 18 bases remaining between them. Germline CDR1 reads SNHLY; CDR2 reads FYNNEI. Here the CDR3 DNA reads TGTGCCAGCAGTGAAAGGGGGTCCTCACGGGAGCAGTACTTC. Its protein product is CASSERGSSREQYF.

The rearrangement links TRBV9 to TRBJ1-6; no reliable D call. V lost 5 bases and J lost 9, with 9 bases in between. Germline V gives CDR1 SGDLS, CDR2 YYNGEE. This CDR3 is built from 12 residues. The CDR3 reads CASRNEGSPLHF. For the CDR3, the DNA is TGTGCCAGCAGAAACGAGGGTTCACCCCTCCACTTT.

This clone has a handful of counts. The genes are TRBV30 and TRBJ1-1, with unresolved D. From germline, CDR1 is GTSNPN and CDR2 SVGIG (reference sequence). This CDR3 has 14 amino acids. V dropped 5 bases and J dropped 1 base, with 14 bases sitting between them. In DNA, the CDR3 is TGTGCCTGGTTAAGGAGGCGCGGGAACACTGAAGCTTTCTTT. Translating it yields CAWLRRRGNTEAFF.

The J gene is TRBJ1-1, the V gene TRBV19; 8 bases fit TRBD1. The CDR3 spans 15 residues. V lost 6 bases, J lost 0 bases, and 6 bases stayed unmatched. Germline V gene data show CDR1 as LNHDA and CDR2 as SQIVND (reference sequence). The chain's CDR3 is CASRTGDGLNTEAFF. For the CDR3, the DNA is TGTGCCAGTAGGACAGGGGATGGGCTGAACACTGAAGCTTTCTTT.

The chain links TRBV5-4 to TRBJ2-1, with TRBD2 matching over 7 bases. The V and J ends lost 3 bases and 2 bases, in that order; junction bases with no gene match: 5. Germline loops: CDR1 SGHNT, CDR2 YYREEE (reference sequence). CDR3 length equals 15 residues. CDR3 DNA: TGTGCCAGCAGCTCGCTAGCGGTTGCCTACAATGAGCAGTTCTTC. Its translation is CASSSLAVAYNEQFF.

The chain combines TRBV29-1 with TRBJ1-1; D is unclear. V was shortened by 2 bases and J by 5 bases, with 18 bases between the two germline ends. The CDR3 covers 15 residues. Germline CDR1 and CDR2: SQVTM and ANQGSEA. Here the CDR3 reads CSVEPVSIGGTEAFF. The CDR3 region has the DNA TGCAGCGTTGAACCCGTTTCAATCGGTGGGACTGAAGCTTTCTTT.

The chain couples TRBV19 to TRBJ1-4; no reliable D call. This CDR3 contains 14 residues. Germline-derived CDR1 and CDR2 are LNHDA and SQIVND (reference sequence). Trimming cost V 2 bases and J 8 bases, with 12 bases left between them. The CDR3 DNA reads TGTGCCAGTAGTATACTGACGGCTAGAGAAAAACTGTTTTTT. Translated: CASSILTAREKLFF.

CDR3 DNA sequence: TGTGCCAGCAGTTTAGGGACAGTTTACGAGCAGTACTTC. Translated: CASSLGTVYEQYF. The V and J genes are TRBV28 and TRBJ2-7; 7 bases are a match to TRBD1. This CDR3 region has 13 residues. Trimming at V came to 2 bases and at J to 4 bases, leaving 2 bases not matched to a gene. Germline lookup yields CDR1 MDHEN and CDR2 SYDVKM.

This chain uses TRBV19 with TRBJ1-5; TRBD1 agrees at 9 bases. The CDR3 is made up of 13 amino acids. V was clipped by 7 bases and J by 7 bases; unmatched bases: 5. CDR1 and CDR2 from the germline V gene are LNHDA and SQIVND (reference sequence). CDR3 loop: CASTQDRGQPQHF. The CDR3 DNA sequence: TGTGCCAGTACCCAAGACAGGGGGCAGCCCCAGCATTTT.

This chain links TRBV7-9 with TRBJ1-2; D may be TRBD1 (5 bases). The V gene lost 1 base and the J gene lost 2 bases, with 17 bases spanning the gap. The germline V gene encodes CDR1 SEHNR and CDR2 FQNEAQ (reference sequence). This CDR3 is built from 17 residues. The CDR3 region has the DNA TGTGCCAGCAGCTTAGGGGACCCTCTTTGGGGGAACTATGGCTACACCTTC. Protein sequence: CASSLGDPLWGNYGYTF. Using reference TRBV7-9 and TRBJ1-2 for the parts outside the CDR3, the full variable domain is DTGVSQNPRHKITKRGQNVTFRCDPISEHNRLYWYRQTLGQGPEFLTYFQNEAQLEKSRLLSDRFSAERPKGSFSTLEIQRTEQGDSAMYLCASSLGDPLWGNYGYTFGSGTRLTVV.

J is TRBJ2-7 and V is TRBV5-1, with TRBD2 identical over 8 bases. CDR3 size: 14 residues. Germline V gene lookup returns CDR1 SGHRS and CDR2 YFSETQ. After removal of 0 bases from V and 5 bases from J, the junction contained 4 bases not matched to a gene. The CDR3 DNA reads as TGCGCCAGCAGCTTGGCCGGGGGGGCCCACGAGCAGTACTTC. It translates to CASSLAGGAHEQYF.

The rearrangement uses TRBV5-1 and TRBJ2-2; D assignment may be TRBD1 or TRBD2 (6 bases each). Germline loops: CDR1 SGHRS, CDR2 YFSETQ. V lost 0 bases and J lost 7, with 7 bases in between. CDR3 length: 13 amino acids. The CDR3 loop reads CASSLEGGGELFF. The CDR3 DNA reads TGCGCCAGCAGCTTGGAGGGGGGCGGGGAGCTGTTTTTT.

The chain has TRBV19 and TRBJ2-2; D ambiguous. The V gene lost 3 bases and the J gene lost 7 bases, with 12 bases spanning the gap. Germline V gene lookup returns CDR1 LNHDA and CDR2 SQIVND (reference sequence). The CDR3 extends over 14 amino acids. The CDR3 DNA sequence: TGTGCCAGTAGTATTGGCTTTCCTCACGGGGAGCTGTTTTTT. This sequence encodes CASSIGFPHGELFF.

The CDR3: CASSPRTDISGNTIYF. The CDR3 DNA reads TGTGCCAGCAGCCCTAGGACGGACATCTCTGGAAACACCATATATTTT. The genes are TRBV7-9 and TRBJ1-3; D perhaps matches TRBD1 (5 bases). CDR1 is SEHNR, CDR2 FQNEAQ, per germline (reference sequence). V gave up 5 bases and J gave up 0 bases, with 14 bases separating them. This CDR3 spans 16 amino acids.

The CDR3 protein is CASSYGNSPLHF. The CDR3 DNA follows: TGTGCCAGCAGCTATGGGAATTCACCCCTCCACTTT. The V gene is TRBV5-6, the J gene TRBJ1-6; D gene uncertain. This CDR3 has 12 residues. V was pared by 3 bases and J by 7 bases, with 5 bases between. Per germline, CDR1 SGHDT and CDR2 YYEEEE.

This chain connects TRBV6-4 to TRBJ2-6; a possible D gene is TRBD2 (6 bases). This CDR3 is 16 amino acids long. Trimming removed 6 bases at V and 2 bases at J, with 14 bases between. The germline V gene encodes CDR1 MRHNA and CDR2 SNTAGT. The CDR3 is CASSPGEVPGANVLTF. DNA of the CDR3: TGTGCCAGCAGCCCGGGAGAAGTACCTGGGGCCAACGTCCTGACTTTC.

J is TRBJ2-4 and V is TRBV29-1; tentative D call: TRBD1 (5 bases). Deletions cut 4 bases from V and 7 bases from J, with 11 bases between. The CDR3 has 12 residues. Germline V gives CDR1 SQVTM, CDR2 ANQGSEA. CDR3 residues: CSVVLGVNIQYF. The DNA of the CDR3 is TGCAGCGTTGTTTTAGGGGTCAACATTCAGTACTTC. Full variable domain (missing parts from reference TRBV29-1 and TRBJ2-4): SAVISQKPSRDICQRGTSLTIQCQVDSQVTMMFWYRQQPGQSLTLIATANQGSEATYESGFVIDKFPISRPNLTFSTLTVSNMSPEDSSIYLCSVVLGVNIQYFGAGTRLSVL.